This T cell receptor (beta chain) was identified during a study of Ad26.COV2.S vaccination and SARS-CoV-2 variants. Looking at the study overall: Enrollment placed the donor in the COV1001 Ad26.COV2.S trial arm. Intramuscular Ad26.COV2.S doses were given once or twice, 56 days apart.

Profiling relied on immunoSEQ multiplex PCR, and the TCRdb table lists in-frame clones only, not all of them. The sample comprises over 400,000 clones, roughly 89% of which are singletons, and around 2.6% rests with the top ten. The treatment is: 15 to 20 received Ad26.COV2.S at low or high dose, single or two shots; about 5 received placebo; per-sample allocation not given. It was on day 63 after the first vaccine or placebo injection that samples were taken. Adults aged 18-55 years in Boston included the donor. Its platform was an Ad26 vector, and its expressed antigen was Wuhan-strain SARS-CoV-2 spike. Sequencing was performed on peripheral blood, taken in a trial of Ad26.COV2.S vaccine versus placebo. This clonotype was obtained from a person between 18 and 59 years old who received the Ad26.COV2.S COVID-19 vaccine or a placebo.

CDR3 DNA: TGTGCCAGCAGCCAATTAGGGCCGGGCGGTCATGGCTACACCTTC. Amino acids: CASSQLGPGGHGYTF. This chain connects TRBV14 to TRBJ1-2; D unclear. Germline-derived CDR1 and CDR2 are SGHDN and FVKESK. CDR3 size: 15 residues. V lost 2 bases, J lost 6 bases, and 16 bases lay in between. The whole variable domain, filled in from reference TRBV14 and TRBJ1-2, reads EAGVTQFPSHSVIEKGQTVTLRCDPISGHDNLYWYRRVMGKEIKFLLHFVKESKQDESGMPNNRFLAERTGGTYSTLKVQPAELEDSGVYFCASSQLGPGGHGYTFGSGTRLTVV.